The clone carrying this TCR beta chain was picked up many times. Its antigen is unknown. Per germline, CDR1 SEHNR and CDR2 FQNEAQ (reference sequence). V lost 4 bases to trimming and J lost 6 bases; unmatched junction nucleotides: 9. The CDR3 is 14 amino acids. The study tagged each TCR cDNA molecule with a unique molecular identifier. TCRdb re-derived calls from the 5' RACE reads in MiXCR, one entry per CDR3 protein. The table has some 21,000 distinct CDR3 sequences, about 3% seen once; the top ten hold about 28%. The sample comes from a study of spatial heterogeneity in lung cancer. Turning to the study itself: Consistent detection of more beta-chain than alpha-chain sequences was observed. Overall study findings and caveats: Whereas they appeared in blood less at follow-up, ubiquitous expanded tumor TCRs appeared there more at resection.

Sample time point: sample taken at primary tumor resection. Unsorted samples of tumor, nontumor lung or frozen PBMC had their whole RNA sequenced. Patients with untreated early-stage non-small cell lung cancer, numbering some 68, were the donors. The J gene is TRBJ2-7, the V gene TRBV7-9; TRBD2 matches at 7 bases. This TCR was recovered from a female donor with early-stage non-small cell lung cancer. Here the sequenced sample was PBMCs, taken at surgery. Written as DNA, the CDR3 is TGTGCCAGCAGCTGGGGGAGCGGGAAACGCGAGCAGTACTTC. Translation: CASSWGSGKREQYF.